The 15 T cell receptor beta chains listed next were all sequenced from one sample in a study of identifying expanded T cells in peripheral blood. TCRdb's copy holds only in-frame clones and misses some; the assay was immunoSEQ multiplex PCR. Of some 100,000 clones in the sample, 88% were seen once. Specimen: blood. The receptors come from a person between 18 and 69 years old in good health.

The V and J genes are TRBV28 and TRBJ1-3; D is unresolved. The CDR3 covers 14 residues. Per the germline V gene, CDR1 is MDHEN and CDR2 is SYDVKM. V dropped 8 bases and J dropped 4 bases, with 15 bases sitting between them. CDR3 in amino acids: CASEAGASGNTIYF. The CDR3 region has the DNA TGTGCCAGCGAAGCAGGAGCCTCGGGAAACACCATATATTTT.

This clone was seen a handful of times. The rearrangement joins TRBV5-5 to TRBJ1-2; a weak D match, TRBD1 (6 bases). The V end was cut by 2 bases, the J end by 9 bases, with 14 bases between. The CDR3 totals 13 residues. CDR1 is SGHKS and CDR2 is YYEKEE in the germline V gene (reference sequence). The CDR3 loop is CASSLGSDSRYTF. The CDR3 DNA sequence: TGTGCCAGCAGCTTAGGTTCGGACAGTCGCTACACCTTC.

This clone was detected only once. The rearrangement links TRBV7-9 to TRBJ1-1; 8 nucleotides match TRBD1. Per germline, CDR1 SEHNR and CDR2 FQNEAQ (reference sequence). This CDR3 has 15 residues. V shed 4 bases, J shed 1 base, and the junction held 5 bases outside the gene matches. The CDR3 sequence is CASSSRTGKNTEAFF. CDR3 DNA sequence: TGTGCCAGCAGCTCCCGGACAGGGAAGAACACTGAAGCTTTCTTT. Full variable domain (missing parts from reference TRBV7-9 and TRBJ1-1): DTGVSQNPRHKITKRGQNVTFRCDPISEHNRLYWYRQTLGQGPEFLTYFQNEAQLEKSRLLSDRFSAERPKGSFSTLEIQRTEQGDSAMYLCASSSRTGKNTEAFFGQGTRLTVV.

This rearrangement joins TRBV27 to TRBJ2-3, with a possible D match to TRBD1 (6 bases). V dropped 9 bases and J dropped 4 bases, with 20 bases sitting between them. The CDR3 extends over 15 amino acids. Germline V gene lookup returns CDR1 MNHEY and CDR2 SMNVEV (reference sequence). The CDR3 coding sequence is TGTGCCAGTAGAACCAGGGGACACTTCCCAGATACGCAGTATTTT. The encoded protein is CASRTRGHFPDTQYF.

V and J are TRBV6-1 and TRBJ1-4, with 11 bases fitting TRBD1. After removal of 6 bases from V and 8 bases from J, the junction contained 5 bases not matched to a gene. The CDR3 is 14 amino acids. CDR1 and CDR2 (germline): MNHNS, SASEGT. The CDR3 DNA sequence: TGTGCCAGCAGCTCCGGGACAGGGGGAGAAAAACTGTTTTTT. This encodes CASSSGTGGEKLFF.

V is TRBV6-5 and J is TRBJ1-3; 10 nucleotides match TRBD1. Germline trimming cut 5 bases from V and 10 bases from J; bases unmatched to any gene: 8. Per the germline V gene, CDR1 is MNHEY and CDR2 is SVGAGI. The CDR3 covers 14 residues. In DNA form, the CDR3 reads TGTGCCAGCAGTCCAACCGACAGGGGGCGAACCATATATTTT. Translation gives CASSPTDRGRTIYF.

Regarding this clone: Relative to the germline gene, one junction end is altered; a read error may explain this. The V gene is TRBV6-1, the J gene TRBJ1-5; D is undetermined. This CDR3 has 13 residues. Germline assignment: CDR1 MNHNS and CDR2 SASEGT. In nucleotides, the CDR3 is TGTGCCGGCAGTGACGAGGGTTGGCAGCCCCAGCATTTT. Amino acids: CAGSDEGWQPQHF.

The chain couples TRBV6-5 to TRBJ2-7; 9 bases line up with TRBD1. The ends lost 5 bases at V and 6 bases at J; junction bases unmatched: 11. Germline-derived CDR1 and CDR2 are MNHEY and SVGAGI. There are 15 residues in the CDR3. The CDR3 DNA follows: TGTGCCAGCAGTAGCCGAGGGACAGGGAATTCCGAGCAGTACTTC. This translates into CASSSRGTGNSEQYF.

Regarding this clone: Distinct nucleotide sequences in the sample also encode this CDR3. As DNA, the CDR3 is TGTGCCAGCAGCTTATCTGGAAACACCATATATTTT. This gives the protein CASSLSGNTIYF. The J gene is TRBJ1-3, the V gene TRBV7-2; D ambiguous. The germline V and J ends were trimmed by 2 bases and 1 base, with 0 bases remaining between them. In germline, CDR1 is SGHTA, CDR2 FQGNSA. CDR3 size: 12 residues.

The rearrangement uses TRBV7-3 and TRBJ2-5; the D call may be TRBD1 or TRBD2 (5 bases each). This CDR3 contains 13 residues. The germline V gene encodes CDR1 SGHTA and CDR2 FQGTGA. Trimming pared 4 bases from V and 4 bases from J, leaving 10 bases between. This CDR3 reads CASSSGGGETQYF. The CDR3 DNA reads as TGTGCCAGCAGCTCCGGTGGGGGAGAGACCCAGTACTTC.

This sequence joins TRBV7-8 and TRBJ1-5, with a weak D call TRBD1 (5 bases). Germline V gene lookup returns CDR1 SGHVS and CDR2 FQNEAQ. Deletions cut 5 bases from V and 6 bases from J, with 17 bases between. CDR3 length equals 15 residues. CDR3: CASSGARGAGQPQHF. CDR3 in DNA: TGTGCCAGCAGCGGCGCGCGGGGCGCCGGTCAGCCCCAGCATTTT.

The V call is TRBV5-4, the J call TRBJ2-7; TRBD1 might be the D (5 bases). CDR3 size: 14 residues. The V end was cut by 3 bases, the J end by 2 bases, with 12 bases between. CDR1 and CDR2 (germline): SGHNT, YYREEE (reference sequence). For the CDR3, the DNA is TGTGCCAGCAGCTCGACAGAGATCCCCTACGAGCAGTACTTC. Amino acid sequence: CASSSTEIPYEQYF.

The chain employs TRBV13 and TRBJ1-3; D is uncertain. This CDR3 has 13 residues. Trimming pared 2 bases from V and 0 bases from J, leaving 2 bases between. Per the germline V gene, CDR1 is PRHDT and CDR2 is FYEKMQ (reference sequence). This chain's CDR3 is CASSLLSGNTIYF. In DNA form, the CDR3 reads TGTGCCAGCAGCTTACTCTCTGGAAACACCATATATTTT. Together with reference TRBV13 and TRBJ1-3, the CDR3 gives the full variable domain: AAGVIQSPRHLIKEKRETATLKCYPIPRHDTVYWYQQGPGQDPQFLISFYEKMQSDKGSIPDRFSAQQFSDYHSELNMSSLELGDSALYFCASSLLSGNTIYFGEGSWLTVV.

J is TRBJ1-1 and V is TRBV14; unclear D gene. The CDR3 runs to 15 residues. The V and J ends lost 1 base and 2 bases respectively, with 11 bases between them. CDR1 and CDR2 (germline): SGHDN, FVKESK. Here the CDR3 reads CASSQGAGFNTEAFF. As DNA, the CDR3 is TGTGCCAGCAGCCAAGGAGCGGGCTTTAACACTGAAGCTTTCTTT.

V and J are TRBV11-1 and TRBJ2-3; 10 positions match TRBD2. Trimming took 0 bases from V and 5 from J; bases not matched to a gene: 8. The germline CDR1 and CDR2 sequences are SGHAT and FQDESV (reference sequence). The CDR3 length is 17 residues. CDR3 DNA: TGTGCCAGCAGCTTAGCACGGCTAGCGGGAGAGGTAGATACGCAGTATTTT. Residues: CASSLARLAGEVDTQYF.